Listed below are T cell receptor beta chains from one sample, sequenced in a study of blood T cells in healthy people across ages. TCRdb processed the 5' RACE reads anew with MiXCR; each CDR3 protein has one entry. The profile shows approximately 850,000 distinct CDR3 sequences, over 45% of them singletons. The sequenced sample was blood. The receptors come from a young man in good health. CDR3s include the opening cysteine and the closing phenylalanine or tryptophan. Fields, in order: D gene, clone size, V gene, J gene, CDR3 DNA, CDR3 protein. A D gene is named only where the DNA matches it firmly. A row's size may be missing; if present it is once, few, many or a size class.

d_call: -; clone_size: -; v_call: TRBV14; j_call: TRBJ2-1; cdr3_nt: TGTGCCAGCAGCCAATGGAACGAGCAGTTCTTC; cdr3_aa: CASSQWNEQFF
d_call: -; clone_size: few; v_call: TRBV4-2; j_call: TRBJ2-1; cdr3_nt: TGTGCCAGCAGCCAAGAAGGGGTTACTAGGAATGAGCAGTTCTTC; cdr3_aa: CASSQEGVTRNEQFF
d_call: -; clone_size: -; v_call: TRBV29-1; j_call: TRBJ1-5; cdr3_nt: TGCAGCGTTAGACAGCCTAATCAGCCCCAGCATTTT; cdr3_aa: CSVRQPNQPQHF
d_call: -; clone_size: -; v_call: TRBV27; j_call: TRBJ2-1; cdr3_nt: TGTGCCAGCAGTTACCTGGACTTGAGCTCCTACAATGAGCAGTTCTTC; cdr3_aa: CASSYLDLSSYNEQFF
d_call: TRBD2; clone_size: few; v_call: TRBV27; j_call: TRBJ2-1; cdr3_nt: TGTGCCAGCAGTACAGCGGCTAGCGGCTACAATGAGCAGTTCTTC; cdr3_aa: CASSTAASGYNEQFF
d_call: TRBD2; clone_size: few; v_call: TRBV29-1; j_call: TRBJ2-1; cdr3_nt: TGCAGCGTTGAAGATTATGGGACTACCTCATACAATGAGCAGTTCTTC; cdr3_aa: CSVEDYGTTSYNEQFF
d_call: -; clone_size: -; v_call: TRBV24-1; j_call: TRBJ2-5; cdr3_nt: TGTGCCACCAGTGACGGACATGAAGAGACCCAGTACTTC; cdr3_aa: CATSDGHEETQYF
d_call: TRBD2; clone_size: -; v_call: TRBV7-9; j_call: TRBJ2-5; cdr3_nt: TGTGCCAGCAGCTTCAGACTAGCGGGAGGGGAGACCCAGTACTTC; cdr3_aa: CASSFRLAGGETQYF
d_call: TRBD2; clone_size: few; v_call: TRBV28; j_call: TRBJ2-3; cdr3_nt: TGTGCCAGCCAGCTAGCGGCTAGCACAGATACGCAGTATTTT; cdr3_aa: CASQLAASTDTQYF
d_call: -; clone_size: -; v_call: TRBV6-6; j_call: TRBJ2-2; cdr3_nt: TGTGCCAGCAGTTACTTATCGGGTCCGGGCACCGGGGAGCTGTTTTTT; cdr3_aa: CASSYLSGPGTGELFF
d_call: TRBD1; clone_size: -; v_call: TRBV10-3; j_call: TRBJ1-2; cdr3_nt: TGTGCCATCACGGCGAGGGGGCTGGGCGGCTACACCTTC; cdr3_aa: CAITARGLGGYTF
d_call: TRBD2; clone_size: -; v_call: TRBV7-2; j_call: TRBJ2-1; cdr3_nt: TGTGCCAGCAGCGGGCGGGTAGCGGGGGGCATCTACAATGAGCAGTTCTTC; cdr3_aa: CASSGRVAGGIYNEQFF
d_call: -; clone_size: -; v_call: TRBV5-4; j_call: TRBJ2-1; cdr3_nt: TGTGCCAGCAGCCGGGACGGATGGAATGAGCAGTTCTTC; cdr3_aa: CASSRDGWNEQFF
d_call: -; clone_size: -; v_call: TRBV6-1; j_call: TRBJ2-3; cdr3_nt: TGTGCCAGCACCGGGGGGCGGGGACGCACAGATACGCAGTATTTT; cdr3_aa: CASTGGRGRTDTQYF
d_call: -; clone_size: -; v_call: TRBV7-9; j_call: TRBJ1-2; cdr3_nt: TGTGCCTCAGGCGGAGCCTCTAACTATGGCTACACCTTC; cdr3_aa: CASGGASNYGYTF
d_call: TRBD2; clone_size: once; v_call: TRBV20-1; j_call: TRBJ2-7; cdr3_nt: TGCAGTGCTAGAAGTCTAGCGGGAGCCTACGAGCAGTACTTC; cdr3_aa: CSARSLAGAYEQYF
d_call: -; clone_size: few; v_call: TRBV27; j_call: TRBJ2-1; cdr3_nt: TGTGCCAGCAGTTTATCGGGGGGACAGAGCTACAATGAGCAGTTCTTC; cdr3_aa: CASSLSGGQSYNEQFF
d_call: -; clone_size: -; v_call: TRBV6-1; j_call: TRBJ2-1; cdr3_nt: TGTGCCAGCAGTGAAGTAGGGGCAGGGGGGTGGAATGAGCAGTTCTTC; cdr3_aa: CASSEVGAGGWNEQFF
d_call: TRBD2; clone_size: once; v_call: TRBV29-1; j_call: TRBJ2-4; cdr3_nt: TGCGGCGCAAAGACTAGCTTACGGCAGTACTTC; cdr3_aa: CGAKTSLRQYF
d_call: -; clone_size: -; v_call: TRBV3-1; j_call: TRBJ1-2; cdr3_nt: TGTGCCAGCAGCCAAGATCCGGGCGGACGCATTGGCTACACCTTC; cdr3_aa: CASSQDPGGRIGYTF
d_call: -; clone_size: -; v_call: TRBV4-2; j_call: TRBJ1-2; cdr3_nt: TGTGCCAGCAGCCAAGATGTGGGCCGGGGCTACACCTTC; cdr3_aa: CASSQDVGRGYTF
d_call: -; clone_size: few; v_call: TRBV12-3/TRBV12-4; j_call: TRBJ2-7; cdr3_nt: TGTGCCAGCAGTGCGCCGACCTCTTCCTACGAGCAGTACTTC; cdr3_aa: CASSAPTSSYEQYF
d_call: TRBD2; clone_size: -; v_call: TRBV18; j_call: TRBJ2-5; cdr3_nt: TGTGCCAGCTCATTGGCCCGAGCGGGAGGGTTTGGAGAGCAGTACTTC; cdr3_aa: CASSLARAGGFGEQYF
d_call: TRBD2; clone_size: few; v_call: TRBV20-1; j_call: TRBJ2-5; cdr3_nt: TGCAGTGCTAGAGTTCGGCATAGCGGGAGTGGAGGGACCCAGTACTTC; cdr3_aa: CSARVRHSGSGGTQYF
d_call: TRBD2; clone_size: -; v_call: TRBV15; j_call: TRBJ2-1; cdr3_nt: TGTGCCACCAGCAGACGACTAGCGGGAGGACTTTTCAATGAGCAGTTCTTC; cdr3_aa: CATSRRLAGGLFNEQFF
d_call: -; clone_size: -; v_call: TRBV10-3; j_call: TRBJ2-7; cdr3_nt: TGTGCCATCGGCCCACGAGGGACCTACGAGCAGTACTTC; cdr3_aa: CAIGPRGTYEQYF
d_call: -; clone_size: -; v_call: TRBV20-1; j_call: TRBJ1-2; cdr3_nt: TGCAGTGCTAGGGGCGCGGGGGATCGGGGCTACACCTTC; cdr3_aa: CSARGAGDRGYTF
d_call: -; clone_size: few; v_call: TRBV12-3/TRBV12-4; j_call: TRBJ1-4; cdr3_nt: TGTGCCAGCAGCCAAACTAGGGAACTGTTTTTT; cdr3_aa: CASSQTRELFF
d_call: -; clone_size: few; v_call: TRBV27; j_call: TRBJ2-6; cdr3_nt: TGTGCCAGCAGTTTATGGGTATCCTCGGGGGCCAACGTCCTGACTTTC; cdr3_aa: CASSLWVSSGANVLTF
d_call: TRBD1; clone_size: -; v_call: TRBV12-3/TRBV12-4; j_call: TRBJ1-2; cdr3_nt: TGTGCCAGCAGTTCCGGGACAGGGCAGAATGGCTACACCTTC; cdr3_aa: CASSSGTGQNGYTF
d_call: -; clone_size: -; v_call: TRBV20-1; j_call: TRBJ1-2; cdr3_nt: TGCAGTCCAAGGGTTCGCTACTATGGCTACACCTTC; cdr3_aa: CSPRVRYYGYTF
d_call: -; clone_size: -; v_call: TRBV7-2; j_call: TRBJ2-1; cdr3_nt: TGTGCCAGCAGCTCCGACTGGTATGAGCAGTTCTTC; cdr3_aa: CASSSDWYEQFF
d_call: -; clone_size: -; v_call: TRBV7-8; j_call: TRBJ1-1; cdr3_nt: TGTGCCAGCAGCCCCCGACGCAGGGAAACTGAAGCTTTCTTT; cdr3_aa: CASSPRRRETEAFF
d_call: -; clone_size: -; v_call: TRBV6-6; j_call: TRBJ2-3; cdr3_nt: TGTGCCAGCAGTTACGACCCTAGCAAAGATACGCAGTATTTT; cdr3_aa: CASSYDPSKDTQYF
d_call: -; clone_size: -; v_call: TRBV29-1; j_call: TRBJ2-4; cdr3_nt: TGCAGCGTATTAGTGGAGAACATTCAGTACTTC; cdr3_aa: CSVLVENIQYF
d_call: -; clone_size: few; v_call: TRBV20-1; j_call: TRBJ1-1; cdr3_nt: TGCAGTGCTCGAGGGGGGGCAGTCAACACTGAAGCTTTCTTT; cdr3_aa: CSARGGAVNTEAFF
d_call: -; clone_size: -; v_call: TRBV9; j_call: TRBJ1-2; cdr3_nt: TGTGCCAGCAGCGTAGCTGACATAGCCTACACCTTC; cdr3_aa: CASSVADIAYTF
d_call: -; clone_size: -; v_call: TRBV7-2; j_call: TRBJ2-7; cdr3_nt: TGTGCCAGTAGGGACTCATGGGGCGACGAGCAGTACTTC; cdr3_aa: CASRDSWGDEQYF
d_call: TRBD1; clone_size: -; v_call: TRBV7-8; j_call: TRBJ1-2; cdr3_nt: TGTGCCAGCAGTCGAACACAGGGGAACTATGGCTACACCTTC; cdr3_aa: CASSRTQGNYGYTF
d_call: -; clone_size: few; v_call: TRBV7-9; j_call: TRBJ1-2; cdr3_nt: TGTGCCAGCAGCTTATCTTTTGGGAGACCATCCGGCTACACCTTC; cdr3_aa: CASSLSFGRPSGYTF
d_call: -; clone_size: once; v_call: TRBV7-2; j_call: TRBJ1-2; cdr3_nt: TGTGCCAGCAGGGAGGTGTTCCTATCCCCTTTAGATAACTATGGCTACACCTTC; cdr3_aa: CASREVFLSPLDNYGYTF
d_call: -; clone_size: -; v_call: TRBV6-5; j_call: TRBJ1-5; cdr3_nt: TGTGCCAGCAGTCACGTCGCAGGGAGTAATCAGCCCCAGCATTTT; cdr3_aa: CASSHVAGSNQPQHF
d_call: -; clone_size: -; v_call: TRBV11-2; j_call: TRBJ2-3; cdr3_nt: TGTGCCAGCAGCCCGACACGGGATACGCAGTATTTT; cdr3_aa: CASSPTRDTQYF
d_call: TRBD1; clone_size: -; v_call: TRBV12-3/TRBV12-4; j_call: TRBJ2-7; cdr3_nt: TGTGCCAGCAGTACTGACAGGGAAGGTTACGAGCAGTACTTC; cdr3_aa: CASSTDREGYEQYF
d_call: TRBD2; clone_size: -; v_call: TRBV24-1; j_call: TRBJ2-1; cdr3_nt: TGTGCCACCAGTGACCGGACTAGCGAACACAATGAGCAGTTCTTC; cdr3_aa: CATSDRTSEHNEQFF
d_call: -; clone_size: -; v_call: TRBV20-1; j_call: TRBJ2-7; cdr3_nt: TGCAGTGCTACCCAGGGGTACGAGCAGTACTTC; cdr3_aa: CSATQGYEQYF
d_call: TRBD2; clone_size: -; v_call: TRBV4-3; j_call: TRBJ2-1; cdr3_nt: TGCGCCAGCAGCCAAGAGGGTCTGGGCGGGAGCCCTTACAATGAGCAGTTCTTC; cdr3_aa: CASSQEGLGGSPYNEQFF
d_call: TRBD2; clone_size: -; v_call: TRBV9; j_call: TRBJ2-5; cdr3_nt: TGTGCCAGCAGCGCCGGGACTAGCGGGGCGCAAGAGACCCAGTACTTC; cdr3_aa: CASSAGTSGAQETQYF
d_call: -; clone_size: -; v_call: TRBV7-9; j_call: TRBJ2-7; cdr3_nt: TGTGCCAGCAGCTTAAGGGGCGAAGACAATGAGCAGTACTTC; cdr3_aa: CASSLRGEDNEQYF
d_call: -; clone_size: -; v_call: TRBV6-1; j_call: TRBJ2-7; cdr3_nt: TGTGCCAGCATACGGGGGAAGAGCTCCTACGAGCAGTACTTC; cdr3_aa: CASIRGKSSYEQYF
d_call: TRBD1; clone_size: -; v_call: TRBV5-1; j_call: TRBJ2-5; cdr3_nt: TGCGCCAGCAGCTTGGTCGGACAGGCAAGGGAGACCCAGTACTTC; cdr3_aa: CASSLVGQARETQYF
d_call: TRBD2; clone_size: once; v_call: TRBV7-9; j_call: TRBJ2-1; cdr3_nt: TGTGCCAGCAGCACCCCGGCTAGCGGAAACAATGAGCAGTTCTTC; cdr3_aa: CASSTPASGNNEQFF
d_call: -; clone_size: -; v_call: TRBV6-5; j_call: TRBJ2-2; cdr3_nt: TGTGCCAGCAGTTACGGGGGACACCTCATGAACACCGGGGAGCTGTTTTTT; cdr3_aa: CASSYGGHLMNTGELFF